This T cell receptor beta chain was identified in a study of T cell responses to AZD1222 COVID-19 vaccine. Study-wide points: Donor demographics were predominantly white British with a female majority; clonal diversity may be underestimated. Spike-specific TCR breadth and depth rose after two AZD1222 doses. After the peak T cell response, and only then, were repertoires sampled.

Sequencing used immunoSEQ multiplex PCR; TCRdb keeps in-frame clones, though not all of them. This sample has roughly 150,000 clones, with about 91% found just once. About this clone itself: Its antigen is unidentified.

V lost 2 bases to trimming and J lost 5 bases; unmatched junction nucleotides: 13. This CDR3 contains 17 residues. The V gene's germline CDR1 is KGHSH and CDR2 LQKENI. The sample was peripheral blood, taken 28 days after the second AZD1222 dose. This chain uses TRBV18 with TRBJ1-1, with 8 bases matching TRBD1. The sequence came from an adult who received the AZD1222 COVID-19 vaccine. In DNA, the CDR3 is TGTGCCAGCTCACCATCGGGGTTACAGGGGGGTGGAACTGAAGCTTTCTTT. Amino acids: CASSPSGLQGGGTEAFF. The variable domain in full, with the rest retrieved from reference TRBV18 and TRBJ1-1, is NAGVMQNPRHLVRRRGQEARLRCSPMKGHSHVYWYRQLPEEGLKFMVYLQKENIIDESGMPKERFSAEFPKEGPSILRIQQVVRGDSAAYFCASSPSGLQGGGTEAFFGQGTRLTVV.